This note documents a single T cell receptor beta chain sequence. Its antigen remains unknown. Building of the TCR beta libraries involved iRepertoire HTBI primers and Arm-PCR of CDR3 regions. Using its own MiXCR run on the multiplex PCR reads, TCRdb lists one record per CDR3 protein. The data show 300,000 to 400,000 distinct CDR3 sequences, 15% to 20% seen once. These data come from a study of regulatory T cells in long-lasting Graves disease. General study points: Not thyroid tissue but only peripheral blood was studied.

Time point denoted: newly diagnosed GD, antithyroid drugs for less than 3 months. PBMCs provided the RNA from which the TCR library was made. CDR1 and CDR2 from the germline V gene are ENHRY and SYGVKD. The CDR3 is 15 amino acids. V lost 4 bases and J lost 0, with 13 bases in between. These data were also filed under a second study, of T cells in Graves' hyperthyroidism and ophthalmopathy. That study adds: Carried out on the TCR CDR3, a first-round RT-PCR used the HTBI primer set.

The sample was peripheral blood mononuclear cells (PBMCs), taken at new diagnosis, from a patient treated with antithyroid drugs. The J gene is TRBJ2-7, the V gene TRBV10-3; tentatively, D is TRBD2 (6 bases). The source of this sequence is a man aged 35-49 years with Graves disease. The CDR3 sequence is CAISGGTASSYEQYF. The CDR3 DNA follows: TGTGCCATCAGTGGCGGGACCGCGAGCTCCTACGAGCAGTACTTC.